Listed below are T cell receptor beta chains from one sample, sequenced in a study of shared clonotypes between healthy human individuals. TCRdb's table, derived via immunoSEQ multiplex PCR, lists solely in-frame clones and lacks some. Of about 590,000 clones detected, about 95% appear once; the ten largest clones hold around 0.097%. The specimen sequenced was naive CD8+ T cells sorted from blood. The receptor source for this set is a woman aged 25 to 45 in good health. The CDR3 runs from the conserved cysteine through the conserved F or W. A D gene is named only where the DNA matches it firmly. Expanded clones get a size class; other rows say once, few or many, or leave the size out.

NA,TRBV27,TRBJ2-1,NA,CASSSGQSRGDEQFF,TGTGCCAGCAGTTCGGGACAATCTCGTGGAGATGAGCAGTTCTTC
NA,TRBV9,TRBJ1-3,NA,CASSVGGDTGNTIYF,TGTGCCAGCAGCGTAGGAGGGGACACTGGAAACACCATATATTTT
NA,TRBV4-1,TRBJ2-1,TRBD2,CASSLSGSIDNEQFF,TGCGCCAGCAGCCTTAGCGGGAGTATCGACAATGAGCAGTTCTTC
NA,TRBV6-5,TRBJ2-7,NA,CASGESSYEQYF,TGTGCCAGCGGGGAGTCCTCCTACGAGCAGTACTTC
NA,TRBV9,TRBJ2-5,NA,CASSVSLAQETQYF,TGTGCCAGCAGCGTATCATTAGCGCAAGAGACCCAGTACTTC
NA,TRBV13,TRBJ2-1,NA,CASSLGGNEQFF,TGTGCCAGCAGCTTAGGGGGGAATGAGCAGTTCTTC
NA,TRBV19,TRBJ2-1,TRBD2,CASSSSRREEFF,TGTGCCAGTAGCTCCAGTAGGCGGGAGGAGTTCTTC
NA,TRBV6-5,TRBJ1-4,NA,CASSYTVGATNEKLFF,TGTGCCAGCAGTTATACCGTAGGGGCAACTAATGAAAAACTGTTTTTT
NA,TRBV2,TRBJ2-5,NA,CASSPGGGKAKETQYF,TGTGCCAGCAGCCCGGGGGGCGGGAAGGCGAAAGAGACCCAGTACTTC
NA,TRBV10-1,TRBJ2-1,TRBD1,CASTGQKPNYNEQFF,TGCGCCAGCACGGGACAGAAGCCCAACTACAATGAGCAGTTCTTC
NA,TRBV28,TRBJ2-7,NA,CASSPNYEQYF,TGTGCCAGCAGCCCCAACTACGAGCAGTACTTC
NA,TRBV30,TRBJ2-7,NA,CAEGGVGYEQYF,TGTGCCGAAGGGGGAGTTGGCTACGAGCAGTACTTC
NA,TRBV27,TRBJ1-2,NA,CASSFTATGGYTF,TGTGCCAGCAGTTTTACGGCAACGGGGGGCTACACCTTC
NA,TRBV25-1,TRBJ1-1,NA,CASRIGQITEAFF,TGTGCCAGCCGAATCGGACAGATCACTGAAGCTTTCTTT
NA,TRBV27,TRBJ1-2,TRBD1,CASSLTSGTGGHGHTF,TGTGCCAGCAGTCTCACATCCGGGACAGGGGGACATGGCCACACCTTC
NA,TRBV5-1,TRBJ2-7,NA,CASSLAGTYEQYF,TGCGCCAGCAGCTTAGCGGGCACCTACGAGCAGTACTTC
few,TRBV27,TRBJ2-5,NA,CASSPGQGVGDQYF,TGTGCCAGCAGCCCGGGACAAGGGGTGGGGGACCAGTACTTC
NA,TRBV15,TRBJ2-1,TRBD1,CATSSYGQGADEQFF,TGTGCCACCAGCAGCTACGGACAGGGGGCCGATGAGCAGTTCTTC
NA,TRBV11-2,TRBJ2-7,TRBD1,CASSQGAYEQYF,TGTGCCAGCAGCCAGGGGGCCTACGAGCAGTACTTC
NA,TRBV10-2,TRBJ2-7,TRBD2,CASNDAGATSEQYF,TGCGCCAGCAATGACGCGGGAGCCACCTCCGAGCAGTACTTC
NA,TRBV27,TRBJ2-4,NA,CASSVTGKNIQYF,TGTGCCAGCAGTGTAACAGGAAAAAACATTCAGTACTTC
once,TRBV15,TRBJ1-1,NA,CATSRDLQGTNTEAFF,TGTGCCACCAGCAGAGATCTCCAGGGAACCAACACTGAAGCTTTCTTT
NA,TRBV19,TRBJ1-1,TRBD1,CASSVRPWDRENTEAFF,TGTGCCAGTAGTGTACGTCCCTGGGACAGGGAGAACACTGAAGCTTTCTTT
NA,TRBV27,TRBJ1-1,NA,CASSSGLGAGTEAFF,TGTGCCAGCAGTTCAGGACTGGGCGCTGGGACTGAAGCTTTCTTT
NA,TRBV11-2,TRBJ2-1,NA,CASSLARVSYNEQFF,TGTGCCAGCAGCTTAGCCAGGGTATCCTACAATGAGCAGTTCTTC
NA,TRBV27,TRBJ2-1,NA,CASSLSGRAYNEQFF,TGTGCCAGCAGTTTATCAGGGCGGGCCTACAATGAGCAGTTCTTC
few,TRBV30,TRBJ1-2,NA,CAWSEGYRYGYTF,TGTGCCTGGAGTGAGGGGTATCGGTATGGCTACACCTTC
NA,TRBV28,TRBJ2-1,TRBD2,CASRGLAEHTSYNEQFF,TGTGCCAGCAGGGGACTAGCGGAACATACCTCCTACAATGAGCAGTTCTTC
NA,TRBV5-1,TRBJ2-1,NA,CASSLGRGVSYNEQFF,TGCGCCAGCAGCTTGGGCAGGGGGGTATCCTACAATGAGCAGTTCTTC
NA,TRBV5-5,TRBJ1-1,NA,CASSPVRSGTEAFF,TGTGCCAGCAGCCCGGTGAGATCGGGCACTGAAGCTTTCTTT
NA,TRBV30,TRBJ2-7,TRBD2,CAWESGGSYEQYF,TGTGCCTGGGAGAGCGGGGGGAGCTACGAGCAGTACTTC
NA,TRBV28,TRBJ2-7,TRBD1,CASRETGGKPYEQYF,TGTGCCAGCAGGGAGACAGGGGGCAAACCCTACGAGCAGTACTTC
NA,TRBV5-6,TRBJ2-7,NA,CASSVQGGINEQYF,TGTGCCAGCAGCGTTCAGGGGGGGATTAACGAGCAGTACTTC
NA,TRBV6-1,TRBJ2-1,TRBD2,CASSDILAGGNEQFF,TGTGCCAGCAGTGATATACTAGCGGGAGGCAATGAGCAGTTCTTC
NA,TRBV30,TRBJ2-5,NA,CAWSLGPEQYF,TGTGCCTGGAGTTTGGGGCCAGAGCAGTACTTC
NA,TRBV10-1,TRBJ2-5,NA,CASSEGGEQETQYF,TGCGCCAGCAGTGAAGGGGGGGAGCAAGAGACCCAGTACTTC
NA,TRBV27,TRBJ2-7,TRBD2,CASSPSGGVLTYEQYF,TGTGCCAGCAGTCCTTCGGGGGGTGTCCTGACCTACGAGCAGTACTTC
NA,TRBV4-1,TRBJ2-3,NA,CASSQDQTSTDTQYF,TGCGCCAGCAGCCAAGATCAAACAAGCACAGATACGCAGTATTTT
NA,TRBV7-8,TRBJ2-1,TRBD2,CASSFLAEINNEQFF,TGTGCCAGCAGCTTCCTAGCGGAAATCAACAATGAGCAGTTCTTC
NA,TRBV7-8,TRBJ2-2,NA,CASSLERAGTGELFF,TGTGCCAGCAGCTTAGAGAGGGCCGGAACCGGGGAGCTGTTTTTT
NA,TRBV11-2,TRBJ2-1,TRBD1,CASSLWRGTGNTGEQFF,TGTGCCAGCAGCTTATGGCGGGGGACAGGGAATACGGGGGAGCAGTTCTTC
NA,TRBV5-1,TRBJ1-4,NA,CASSLEGGVGEKLFF,TGCGCCAGCAGCTTGGAAGGGGGTGTAGGTGAAAAACTGTTTTTT
NA,TRBV27,TRBJ1-1,NA,CASSLVVWAEAFF,TGTGCCAGCAGTCTAGTGGTGTGGGCTGAAGCTTTCTTT
NA,TRBV14,TRBJ2-3,TRBD2,CASSQDPVEVAGDVDTQYF,TGTGCCAGCAGCCAAGATCCAGTCGAGGTAGCGGGAGATGTAGATACGCAGTATTTT
NA,TRBV5-6,TRBJ2-1,TRBD2,CASMIGTSGIHEQFF,TGTGCCAGCATGATCGGGACTAGCGGGATCCATGAGCAGTTCTTC
NA,TRBV27,TRBJ2-1,TRBD2,CASSPELAATYNEQFF,TGTGCCAGCAGTCCCGAACTAGCGGCGACCTACAATGAGCAGTTCTTC
NA,TRBV5-1,TRBJ2-1,NA,CASSLVVGTYNEQFF,TGCGCCAGCAGCTTGGTGGTGGGGACCTACAATGAGCAGTTCTTC
NA,TRBV7-9,TRBJ1-1,NA,CASSLALGSAGRNTEAFF,TGTGCCAGCAGCTTAGCGCTAGGGTCCGCGGGACGTAACACTGAAGCTTTCTTT
NA,TRBV7-9,TRBJ2-1,TRBD2,CASRQILADSYNEQFF,TGTGCCAGCAGACAAATCCTAGCGGATTCCTACAATGAGCAGTTCTTC
NA,TRBV5-1,TRBJ2-1,NA,CASRGGLTSYNEQFF,TGCGCCAGCCGAGGGGGACTAACCTCCTACAATGAGCAGTTCTTC
NA,TRBV11-2,TRBJ2-1,NA,CASSRVSRGYNEQFF,TGTGCCAGCAGCAGGGTTAGTAGGGGCTACAATGAGCAGTTCTTC
NA,TRBV28,TRBJ2-7,NA,CASSLGGTDPYEQYF,TGTGCCAGCAGTTTAGGGGGGACGGACCCCTACGAGCAGTACTTC
NA,TRBV6-5,TRBJ1-2,NA,CASSLVPAGDGYTF,TGTGCCAGCAGCCTAGTCCCCGCTGGTGATGGCTACACCTTC